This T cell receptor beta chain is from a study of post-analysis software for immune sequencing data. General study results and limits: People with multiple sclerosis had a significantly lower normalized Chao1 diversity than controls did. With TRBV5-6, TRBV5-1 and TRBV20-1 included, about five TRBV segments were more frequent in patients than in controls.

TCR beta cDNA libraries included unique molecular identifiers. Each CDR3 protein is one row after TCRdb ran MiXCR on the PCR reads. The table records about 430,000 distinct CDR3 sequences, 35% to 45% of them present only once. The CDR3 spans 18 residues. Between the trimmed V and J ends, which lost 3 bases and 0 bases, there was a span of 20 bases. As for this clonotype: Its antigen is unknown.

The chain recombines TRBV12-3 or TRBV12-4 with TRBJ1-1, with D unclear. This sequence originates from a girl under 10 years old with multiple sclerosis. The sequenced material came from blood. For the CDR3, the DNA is TGTGCCAGCAGTTTTAGCGTGGGTGGGCGTCCTTTGAACACTGAAGCTTTCTTT. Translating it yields CASSFSVGGRPLNTEAFF.